Included here is one TCR beta chain sequence, with context. The data belong to a study of long-term antiretroviral therapy in people with HIV. The immunoSEQ assay was v3.0, run at survey level. The table came from immunoSEQ multiplex PCR; TCRdb's copy has only in-frame clones and leaves some out. The profile shows tens of thousands of clones, 75% to 95% of them singletons. V dropped 5 bases and J dropped 3 bases, with 2 bases sitting between them. Germline values: CDR1 MDHEN, CDR2 SYDVKM. CDR3 length: 10 amino acids. The clonotype comes from a middle-aged woman with HIV. J is TRBJ2-7 and V is TRBV28; no clear D. The sequencing here drew on unsorted PBMCs, taken 5.2 years after starting antiretroviral therapy. The CDR3: CASSDYEQYF. As DNA, the CDR3 is TGTGCCAGCAGTGACTACGAGCAGTACTTC.